Below, 7 T cell receptor beta chains from the same sample are listed, as sequenced in a study of control samples from healthy donors and cancer patients. The assay was immunoSEQ multiplex PCR, and TCRdb's table has in-frame clones only and misses some. The table includes more than 65,000 clones, roughly 90% detected once. Sample: PBMCs. The receptors originated from an older woman with head and neck cancer.

This clone was found a few times. The rearrangement links TRBV5-1 to TRBJ2-7; 8 bases line up with TRBD1. Looked up from germline, CDR1 is SGHRS and CDR2 is YFSETQ. This CDR3 spans 21 amino acids. V dropped 3 bases and J dropped 1; count of bases not matched to a gene: 24. The DNA of the CDR3 is TGCGCCAGCAGCTCCCCCACAAAGCCCCGGGACAGGAGCGGTTTTTCCTACGAGCAGTACTTC. Translation gives CASSSPTKPRDRSGFSYEQYF. Full variable domain (missing parts from reference TRBV5-1 and TRBJ2-7): KAGVTQTPRYLIKTRGQQVTLSCSPISGHRSVSWYQQTPGQGLQFLFEYFSETQRNKGNFPGRFSGRQFSNSRSEMNVSTLELGDSALYLCASSSPTKPRDRSGFSYEQYFGPGTRLTVT.

This clone showed up just once. The rearrangement joins TRBV27 to TRBJ2-7; 7 bases are a match to TRBD2. Germline V gene lookup returns CDR1 MNHEY and CDR2 SMNVEV (reference sequence). This CDR3 is built from 14 residues. Germline trimming cut 2 bases from V and 4 bases from J; bases unmatched to any gene: 5. The CDR3 DNA sequence: TGTGCCAGCAGTTTACTAGCGGAGGGTTACGAGCAGTACTTC. It codes for CASSLLAEGYEQYF.

This clone was observed a handful of times. The chain couples TRBV5-4 to TRBJ2-7; 12 nucleotides match TRBD2. The CDR3 has 15 residues. After removal of 4 bases from V and 7 bases from J, the junction contained 9 bases not matched to a gene. Looked up from germline, CDR1 is SGHNT and CDR2 is YYREEE (reference sequence). The CDR3 coding sequence is TGTGCCAGCAGCAACGGACTAGCGGGAACGCGTGAGCAGTACTTC. Translation: CASSNGLAGTREQYF.

The chain links TRBV19 to TRBJ2-1; D remains ambiguous. The V gene lost 2 bases and the J gene lost 2 bases, with 16 bases spanning the gap. This CDR3 has 17 amino acids. CDR1 is LNHDA, CDR2 SQIVND, per germline (reference sequence). CDR3 sequence reads: CASSIRMLSGAYNEQFF. The CDR3 DNA is TGTGCCAGTAGTATAAGGATGTTGTCCGGTGCCTACAATGAGCAGTTCTTC.

This chain links TRBV9 with TRBJ2-7; D is unclear. Germline CDR1 is SGDLS and CDR2 is YYNGEE. The length of the CDR3 is 16 residues. Trimming shortened V by 0 bases and J by 3 bases, and 16 bases separated the two germline ends. The CDR3 DNA is TGTGCCAGCAGCGTAGGATGGGGTCGTTCCATCTACGAGCAGTACTTC. Translation: CASSVGWGRSIYEQYF.

The chain uses TRBV10-3 and TRBJ2-1, with D possibly being TRBD1 or TRBD2 (6 bases each). CDR3 length equals 14 residues. Trimming removed 5 bases at V and 7 bases at J, with 15 bases between. Germline V gives CDR1 ENHRY, CDR2 SYGVKD. The CDR3 DNA follows: TGTGCCATCAGTAAAGGGGGGTTTGGGAATGAGCAGTTCTTC. Residues: CAISKGGFGNEQFF.

The chain is built from TRBV24-1 and TRBJ2-1, with D uncertain. Per germline, CDR1 KGHDR and CDR2 SFDVKD. CDR3 size: 13 residues. With 5 bases removed from V and 5 bases from J, the gap between germline ends came to 9 bases. The CDR3 sequence: CATSGSGNNEQFF. The CDR3 DNA follows: TGTGCCACCAGTGGGTCGGGTAACAATGAGCAGTTCTTC.